What follows are 26 T cell receptor beta chains derived from one specimen sequenced in a study of blood T cells in healthy people across ages. The second PCR ran about 7 to 12 cycles with a sample-barcoded 5' primer and J-beta primers. TCRdb re-analysed the 5' RACE reads in MiXCR, keeping a single row per CDR3 protein. The sample has about 670,000 distinct CDR3 sequences; around two fifths are singletons. Material: blood. The source of these receptors is a man aged 80 or over in good health.

This clonotype was picked up a small number of times. This chain links TRBV15 with TRBJ1-6; D might be TRBD1 (5 bases). Trimming cost V 0 bases and J 6 bases, with 15 bases left between them. Germline V lookup: CDR1 LNHNV, CDR2 YYDKDF (reference sequence). The CDR3 has 17 residues. The CDR3: CATSRDRKGRVNSPLHF. The CDR3 nucleotides are TGTGCCACCAGCAGAGATAGAAAGGGACGGGTTAATTCACCCCTCCACTTT.

This clonotype was counted at least ten times. The genes are TRBV6-1 and TRBJ2-3; a possible D gene is TRBD1 (5 bases). Between the trimmed V and J ends, which lost 8 bases and 3 bases, there was a span of 9 bases. The CDR3 covers 12 residues. Germline V gene lookup returns CDR1 MNHNS and CDR2 SASEGT. The CDR3 DNA follows: TGTGCCAGCGACAAGGGGACAGATACGCAGTATTTT. This encodes CASDKGTDTQYF.

The rearrangement joins TRBV2 to TRBJ2-1; D could derive from TRBD1 or TRBD2 (7 bases each). This CDR3 contains 14 residues. V lost 3 bases and J 4 bases, leaving 10 bases between the germline ends. The germline V gene encodes CDR1 SNHLY and CDR2 FYNNEI. In nucleotides, the CDR3 is TGTGCCAGCAGTGACAGGGGGGGTTACAATGAGCAGTTCTTC. This translates into CASSDRGGYNEQFF.

This chain connects TRBV6-1 to TRBJ1-6; a weak D match, TRBD1 (6 bases). Trimming removed 6 bases at V and 0 bases at J, with 12 bases between. Germline V gene sequence: CDR1 MNHNS, CDR2 SASEGT. CDR3 length: 16 residues. The CDR3 DNA is TGTGCCAGCAGGCTACAGGGCAGCTCCTATAATTCACCCCTCCACTTT. This translates into CASRLQGSSYNSPLHF.

Concerning this clonotype: A much bigger clone sits one base away, suggesting this may be a read error. The chain employs TRBV10-3 and TRBJ1-6, with 7 nucleotides matching TRBD1. This CDR3 is built from 14 residues. Germline assignment: CDR1 ENHRY and CDR2 SYGVKD. The CDR3 reads CGIRGQSYNSPLHF. CDR3 coding DNA: TGTGGCATCAGGGGACAGTCCTATAATTCACCCCTCCACTTT.

The chain recombines TRBV7-2 with TRBJ1-6; D unclear. V was shortened by 8 bases and J by 11 bases, with 16 bases between the two germline ends. The CDR3 has 13 amino acids. Looked up from germline, CDR1 is SGHTA and CDR2 is FQGNSA. CDR3 in DNA: TGTGCCAGCTCGGCAGGTTCAGTTCCACCCCTCCACTTT. It specifies CASSAGSVPPLHF. Based on the CDR3 plus reference TRBV7-2 and TRBJ1-6, the full variable domain is GAGVSQSPSNKVTEKGKDVELRCDPISGHTALYWYRQSLGQGLEFLIYFQGNSAPDKSGLPSDRFSAERTGGSVSTLTIQRTQQEDSAVYLCASSAGSVPPLHFGNGTRLTVT.

This clonotype was observed a few times. This chain links TRBV20-1 with TRBJ1-6; TRBD1 might be the D (5 bases). The germline CDR1 and CDR2 sequences are DFQATT and SNEGSKA (reference sequence). Trimming took 2 bases from V and 4 from J, leaving 21 bases between them. This CDR3 comprises 18 residues. Here the CDR3 DNA reads TGCAGTGCTAGAAACTACGGGACTCCTGACCCTTATAATTCACCCCTCCACTTT. Protein: CSARNYGTPDPYNSPLHF.

There are many counts of this clonotype. The chain employs TRBV5-1 and TRBJ2-7, with 8 bases identical to TRBD2. Trimming removed 0 bases from V and 6 bases from J; junction bases left unmatched: 2. Germline V gives CDR1 SGHRS, CDR2 YFSETQ. The CDR3 runs 13 residues. For the CDR3, the DNA is TGCGCCAGCAGCTTGGAGCTAGCGGGCGAGCAGTACTTC. This translates into CASSLELAGEQYF.

Ten or more counts support this clonotype. This chain links TRBV16 with TRBJ2-1, with 11 bases aligning to TRBD2. V shed 4 bases and J 6 bases; nucleotides not matched to a gene: 5. The CDR3 totals 15 residues. CDR1 is KGHSY, CDR2 FQNENV, per germline. This CDR3 is CASSPLAGGLNEQFF. CDR3 DNA sequence: TGTGCCAGCAGCCCTTTAGCGGGGGGGCTCAATGAGCAGTTCTTC.

The V gene is TRBV6-5, the J gene TRBJ2-1; maybe TRBD2 (6 bases). The CDR3 is 16 amino acids. V lost 4 bases and J 9 bases, leaving 22 bases between the germline ends. CDR1 is MNHEY and CDR2 is SVGAGI in the germline V gene. CDR3 residues: CASSLELAGGSSEQFF. As DNA, the CDR3 is TGTGCCAGCAGTTTGGAACTAGCAGGAGGTTCAAGTGAGCAGTTCTTC.

This chain links TRBV9 with TRBJ2-3; D is possibly TRBD1 (6 bases). CDR3 length: 16 residues. CDR1 is SGDLS, CDR2 YYNGEE, per germline. V was pared by 4 bases and J by 0 bases, with 15 bases between. CDR3 sequence: CASSFKAQGSTDTQYF. Written as DNA, the CDR3 is TGTGCCAGCAGCTTCAAGGCCCAGGGGAGCACAGATACGCAGTATTTT.

CDR3 coding DNA: TGCGCCAGCGCCGGGACAGGAATCTCCTACGAGCAGTACTTC. It codes for CASAGTGISYEQYF. This chain joins TRBV5-1 and TRBJ2-7; 8 nucleotides line up with TRBD1. Germline trimming cut 7 bases from V and 0 bases from J; bases unmatched to any gene: 6. Looked up from germline, CDR1 is SGHRS and CDR2 is YFSETQ. The CDR3 has 14 residues. Full variable domain (outside the CDR3, taken from reference TRBV5-1 and TRBJ2-7): KAGVTQTPRYLIKTRGQQVTLSCSPISGHRSVSWYQQTPGQGLQFLFEYFSETQRNKGNFPGRFSGRQFSNSRSEMNVSTLELGDSALYLCASAGTGISYEQYFGPGTRLTVT.

In its sample, this clonotype was seen a few times. The chain recombines TRBV28 with TRBJ1-6; D perhaps matches TRBD1 (5 bases). Germline lookup yields CDR1 MDHEN and CDR2 SYDVKM. The CDR3 sequence is 17 residues long. V dropped 2 bases and J dropped 6 bases, with 17 bases sitting between them. Here the CDR3 reads CASSLIGGPQTNSPLHF. Written as DNA, the CDR3 is TGTGCCAGCAGTTTAATTGGGGGACCCCAAACTAATTCACCCCTCCACTTT.

J is TRBJ2-3 and V is TRBV27; D is unclear. This CDR3 is 13 amino acids long. V lost 0 bases and J 3 bases, leaving 4 bases between the germline ends. Germline-derived CDR1 and CDR2 are MNHEY and SMNVEV (reference sequence). As DNA, the CDR3 is TGTGCCAGCAGTTTATCGATGACAGATACGCAGTATTTT. Translated: CASSLSMTDTQYF.

The chain links TRBV10-3 to TRBJ1-2, with D possibly TRBD1 on 5 matching bases. The V end was cut by 8 bases, the J end by 2 bases, with 12 bases between. The CDR3 totals 13 residues. The germline CDR1 and CDR2 sequences are ENHRY and SYGVKD. In nucleotides, the CDR3 is TGTGCCATCGGAGGGGCAGAAAACTATGGCTACACCTTC. This sequence encodes CAIGGAENYGYTF.

The chain recombines TRBV6-6 with TRBJ1-2; D not certain. The CDR3 has 11 residues. With 6 bases removed from V and 11 bases from J, the gap between germline ends came to 13 bases. CDR1 and CDR2 from the germline V gene are MNHNY and SVGAGI (reference sequence). In DNA form, the CDR3 reads TGTGCCAGCAGCGGCCGGGATATTTACACCTTC. It specifies CASSGRDIYTF.

This clonotype was seen more than once but under ten times. The chain couples TRBV7-2 to TRBJ2-6; 9 nucleotides match TRBD2. The germline V gene has CDR1 SGHTA and CDR2 FQGNSA. Losses at the gene ends were 0 bases for V and 2 bases for J; bases not matched to a gene: 2. CDR3 length: 17 amino acids. The CDR3 DNA reads as TGTGCCAGCAGCTTAGCGGCTAGCGGGACTGGGGCCAACGTCCTGACTTTC. Translation: CASSLAASGTGANVLTF.

The rearrangement joins TRBV20-1 to TRBJ2-7; tentative D call: TRBD1 (6 bases). The CDR3 extends over 15 amino acids. The germline V gene encodes CDR1 DFQATT and CDR2 SNEGSKA (reference sequence). Trimming took off 0 bases at V and 0 bases at J, with 12 bases between the two ends. The CDR3 bases are TGCAGTGCTAGAGATCAGGGGCGAAGCTCCTACGAGCAGTACTTC. This codes for CSARDQGRSSYEQYF.

V is TRBV5-1 and J is TRBJ1-2; possibly TRBD1 for D (5 bases). The V and J ends lost 4 bases and 6 bases respectively, with 19 bases between them. CDR3 length: 15 amino acids. Germline CDR1 reads SGHRS; CDR2 reads YFSETQ. CDR3 amino acids: CASSTSTGPVDGYTF. CDR3 sequence (DNA): TGCGCCAGCAGCACGAGCACGGGACCGGTTGATGGCTACACCTTC.

Only a few counts were recorded for this clonotype. The gene calls are TRBV7-9 and TRBJ2-7; 7 bases are a match to TRBD1. The CDR3 is made up of 15 amino acids. The germline V gene has CDR1 SEHNR and CDR2 FQNEAQ (reference sequence). J lost 2 bases, V lost 5 bases, and 9 bases had no gene match. The CDR3 region is CASSTGTARAYEQYF. The CDR3 nucleotides are TGTGCCAGCAGCACGGGGACAGCCCGAGCCTACGAGCAGTACTTC.

The chain links TRBV6-2 or TRBV6-3 to TRBJ1-2, with no clear D. This CDR3 is 16 amino acids long. Germline V gives CDR1 MNHEY, CDR2 SVGEGT. V lost 6 bases and J 2 bases, leaving 19 bases between the germline ends. CDR3 sequence reads: CASSKRGSLLNYGYTF. CDR3 coding DNA: TGTGCCAGCAGCAAGCGAGGCAGCCTACTAAACTATGGCTACACCTTC.

This chain connects TRBV25-1 to TRBJ1-2; 7 bases map to TRBD1. Trimming cost V 8 bases and J 6 bases; bases outside gene matches: 6. CDR3 length: 12 residues. Germline lookup yields CDR1 MGHDK and CDR2 SYGVNS. DNA for the CDR3: TGTGCCAGCGCCCGGACAGGCCATGGCTACACCTTC. Its protein is CASARTGHGYTF.

Concerning this clonotype itself: A junction end diverges from the germline sequence, so it may reflect a read error. The J gene is TRBJ2-5, the V gene TRBV20-1, with D maybe TRBD2 (5 bases). CDR3 length: 15 residues. Germline CDR1 DFQATT, CDR2 SNEGSKA (reference sequence). The chain's CDR3 is CGAERPRAGQETQYF. Written as DNA, the CDR3 is TGCGGTGCTGAAAGGCCTAGGGCGGGCCAAGAGACCCAGTACTTC.

This rearrangement joins TRBV7-2 to TRBJ2-5, with TRBD1 as a possible D gene (6 bases). The J call may be in error: the DNA end matches TRBJ2-7 better. This CDR3 region has 14 residues. Per the germline V gene, CDR1 is SGHTA and CDR2 is FQGNSA. The CDR3 reads CASRARGSNSEQYF. For the CDR3, the DNA is TGTGCCAGCAGGGCTAGGGGGAGCAACTCCGAGCAGTACTTC.

The chain recombines TRBV6-2 or TRBV6-3 with TRBJ2-7; 11 bases are shared with TRBD2. After removal of 5 bases from V and 0 bases from J, the junction contained 3 bases not matched to a gene. The CDR3 is made up of 15 amino acids. Per the germline V gene, CDR1 is MNHEY and CDR2 is SVGEGT. CDR3 DNA sequence: TGTGCCAGCAGTGACCTAGCGGGGGGCTCCTACGAGCAGTACTTC. Amino acid sequence: CASSDLAGGSYEQYF.

The table lists this clonotype with a few counts. This chain links TRBV5-4 with TRBJ2-7; 9 bases agree with TRBD1. With 9 bases clipped from V and 3 bases from J, the junction kept 7 bases outside the gene matches. This CDR3 spans 13 amino acids. Germline assignment: CDR1 SGHNT and CDR2 YYREEE (reference sequence). The CDR3 DNA follows: TGTGCCACCGGGCAGGGACAGGGCTACGAGCAGTACTTC. Translation gives CATGQGQGYEQYF.